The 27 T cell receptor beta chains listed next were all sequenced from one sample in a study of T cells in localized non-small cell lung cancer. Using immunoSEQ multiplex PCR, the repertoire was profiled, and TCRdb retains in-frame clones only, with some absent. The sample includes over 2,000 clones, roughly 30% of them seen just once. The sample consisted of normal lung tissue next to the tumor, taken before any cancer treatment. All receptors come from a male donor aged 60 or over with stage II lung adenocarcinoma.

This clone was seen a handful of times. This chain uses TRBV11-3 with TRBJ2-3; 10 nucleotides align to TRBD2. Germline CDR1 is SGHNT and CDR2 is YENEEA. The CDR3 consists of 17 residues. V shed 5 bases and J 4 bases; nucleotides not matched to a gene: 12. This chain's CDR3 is CASSLELAGVLADTQYF. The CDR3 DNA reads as TGTGCCAGCAGCCTCGAGCTAGCGGGAGTTTTAGCAGATACGCAGTATTTT. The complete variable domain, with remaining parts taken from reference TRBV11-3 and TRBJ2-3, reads EAGVVQSPRYKIIEKKQPVAFWCNPISGHNTLYWYLQNLGQGPELLIRYENEEAVDDSQLPKDRFSAERLKGVDSTLKIQPAELGDSAVYLCASSLELAGVLADTQYFGPGTRLTVL.

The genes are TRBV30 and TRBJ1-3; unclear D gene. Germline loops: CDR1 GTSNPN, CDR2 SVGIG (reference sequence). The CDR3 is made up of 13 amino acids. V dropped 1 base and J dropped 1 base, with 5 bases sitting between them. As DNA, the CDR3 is TGTGCCTGGAGTGCACAGTCTGGAAACACCATATATTTT. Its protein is CAWSAQSGNTIYF.

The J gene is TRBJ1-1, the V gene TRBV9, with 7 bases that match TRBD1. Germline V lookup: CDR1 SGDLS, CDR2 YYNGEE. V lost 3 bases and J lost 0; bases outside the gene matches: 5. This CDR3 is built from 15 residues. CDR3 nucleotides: TGTGCCAGCAGCGGGTTACAGGGGCTGAACACTGAAGCTTTCTTT. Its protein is CASSGLQGLNTEAFF.

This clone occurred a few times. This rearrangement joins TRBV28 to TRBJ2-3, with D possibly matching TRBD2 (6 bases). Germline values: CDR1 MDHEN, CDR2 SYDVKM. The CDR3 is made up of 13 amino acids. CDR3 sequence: CAGRRGGTDTQYF. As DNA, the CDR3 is TGTGCAGGGAGGCGGGGAGGCACAGATACGCAGTATTTT.

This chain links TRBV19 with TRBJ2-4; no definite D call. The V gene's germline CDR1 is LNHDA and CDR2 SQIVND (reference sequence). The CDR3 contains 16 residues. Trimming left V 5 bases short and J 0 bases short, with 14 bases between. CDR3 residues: CASSRTPRAAKNIQYF. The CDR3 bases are TGTGCCAGTAGTCGCACTCCCCGGGCAGCCAAAAACATTCAGTACTTC.

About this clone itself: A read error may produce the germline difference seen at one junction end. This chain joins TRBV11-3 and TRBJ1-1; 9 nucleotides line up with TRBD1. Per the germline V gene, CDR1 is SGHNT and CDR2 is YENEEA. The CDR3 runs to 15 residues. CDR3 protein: CASSFTGGLNPEAFF. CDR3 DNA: TGTGCCAGCAGCTTTACAGGGGGCTTGAACCCTGAAGCTTTCTTT.

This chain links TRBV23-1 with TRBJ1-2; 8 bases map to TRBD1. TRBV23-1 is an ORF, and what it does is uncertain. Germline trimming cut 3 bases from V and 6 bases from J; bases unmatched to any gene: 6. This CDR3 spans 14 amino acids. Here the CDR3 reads CASSQRTGPHGYTF. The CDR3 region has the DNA TGCGCCAGCAGTCAGAGGACAGGGCCGCATGGCTACACCTTC.

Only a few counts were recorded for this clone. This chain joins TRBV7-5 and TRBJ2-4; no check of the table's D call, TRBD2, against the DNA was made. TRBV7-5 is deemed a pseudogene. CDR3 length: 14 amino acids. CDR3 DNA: TGTGCCAGCAGCCAAGCAGACCCGGAGGGAGTTCAGTACTTC. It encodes CASSQADPEGVQYF.

The CDR3, as DNA: TGCGCCAGCAGCTTGGGGCTAGCGGGGTCCGGGGAGCTGTTTTTT. As protein: CASSLGLAGSGELFF. The chain uses TRBV5-1 and TRBJ2-2; 9 bases agree with TRBD2. Losses at the gene ends were 0 bases for V and 6 bases for J; bases not matched to a gene: 3. The V gene's germline CDR1 is SGHRS and CDR2 YFSETQ. The CDR3 loop spans 15 amino acids.

The CDR3 sequence is CASSFTRDATNEKLFF. The CDR3 DNA is TGCGCCAGCAGCTTTACCAGGGATGCAACTAATGAAAAACTGTTTTTT. V gene TRBV5-1 combines with J gene TRBJ1-4; tentative D call: TRBD1 (5 bases). In germline, CDR1 is SGHRS, CDR2 YFSETQ. Between the trimmed V and J ends, which lost 2 bases and 0 bases, there was a span of 11 bases. The CDR3 consists of 16 residues.

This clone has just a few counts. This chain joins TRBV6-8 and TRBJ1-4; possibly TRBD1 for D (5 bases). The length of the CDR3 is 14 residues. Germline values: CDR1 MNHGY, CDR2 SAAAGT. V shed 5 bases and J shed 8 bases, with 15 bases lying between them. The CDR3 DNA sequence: TGTGCCAGCAGTGGGACCGCCAGGTGGGAAAAACTGTTTTTT. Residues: CASSGTARWEKLFF.

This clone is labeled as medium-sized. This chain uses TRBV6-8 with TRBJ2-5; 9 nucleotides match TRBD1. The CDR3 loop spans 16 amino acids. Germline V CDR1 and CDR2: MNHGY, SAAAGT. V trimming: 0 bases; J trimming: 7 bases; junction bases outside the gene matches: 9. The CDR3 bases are TGTGCCAGCAGTTACTCGAGTCACAGGGGGCGGGGGACCCAGTACTTC. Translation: CASSYSSHRGRGTQYF.

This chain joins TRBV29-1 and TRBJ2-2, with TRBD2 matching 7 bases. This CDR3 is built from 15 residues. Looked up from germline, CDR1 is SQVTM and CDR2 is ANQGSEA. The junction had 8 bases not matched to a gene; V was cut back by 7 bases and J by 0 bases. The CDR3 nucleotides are TGCAGCGGGGGAGGGACCCCCTCGAACACCGGGGAGCTGTTTTTT. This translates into CSGGGTPSNTGELFF.

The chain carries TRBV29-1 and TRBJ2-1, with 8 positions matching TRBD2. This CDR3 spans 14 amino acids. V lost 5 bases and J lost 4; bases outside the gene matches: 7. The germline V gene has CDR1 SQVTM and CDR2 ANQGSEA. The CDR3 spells CSVQSGRGYNEQFF. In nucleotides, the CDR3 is TGCAGCGTTCAAAGCGGGAGAGGATACAATGAGCAGTTCTTC.

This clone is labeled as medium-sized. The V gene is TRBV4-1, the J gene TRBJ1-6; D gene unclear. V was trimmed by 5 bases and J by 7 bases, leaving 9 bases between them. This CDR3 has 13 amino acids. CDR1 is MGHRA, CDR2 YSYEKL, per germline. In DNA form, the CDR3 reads TGCGCCAGCAGCGAATCCCCGAATTCACCCCTCCACTTT. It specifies CASSESPNSPLHF.

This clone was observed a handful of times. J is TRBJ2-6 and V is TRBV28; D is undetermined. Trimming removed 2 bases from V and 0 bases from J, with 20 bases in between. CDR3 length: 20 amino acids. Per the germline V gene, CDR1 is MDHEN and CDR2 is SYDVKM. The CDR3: CASSLGQVVPRISGANVLTF. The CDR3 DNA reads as TGTGCCAGCAGTTTAGGGCAGGTGGTCCCCCGCATCTCTGGGGCCAACGTCCTGACTTTC.

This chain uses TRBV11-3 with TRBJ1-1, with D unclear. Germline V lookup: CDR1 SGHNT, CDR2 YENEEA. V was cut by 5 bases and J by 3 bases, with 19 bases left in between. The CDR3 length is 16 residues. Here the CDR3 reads CASSPRARSGDTEAFF. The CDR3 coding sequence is TGTGCCAGCAGCCCCCGGGCACGAAGTGGGGACACTGAAGCTTTCTTT.

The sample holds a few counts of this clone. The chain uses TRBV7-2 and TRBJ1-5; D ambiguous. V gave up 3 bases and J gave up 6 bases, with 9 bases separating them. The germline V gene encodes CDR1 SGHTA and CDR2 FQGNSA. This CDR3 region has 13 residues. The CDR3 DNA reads TGTGCCAGCAGCTTCGGGGTGGGTCAGCCCCAGCATTTT. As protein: CASSFGVGQPQHF.

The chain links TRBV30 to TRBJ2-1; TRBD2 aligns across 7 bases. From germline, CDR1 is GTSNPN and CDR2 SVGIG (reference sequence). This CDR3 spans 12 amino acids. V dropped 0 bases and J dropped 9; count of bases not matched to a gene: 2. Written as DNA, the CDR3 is TGTGCCTGGAGTGTTTCGGGGGGTGAGCAGTTCTTC. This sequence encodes CAWSVSGGEQFF. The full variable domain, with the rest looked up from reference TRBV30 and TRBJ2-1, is SQTIHQWPATLVQPVGSPLSLECTVEGTSNPNLYWYRQAAGRGLQLLFYSVGIGQISSEVPQNLSASRPQDRQFILSSKKLLLSDSGFYLCAWSVSGGEQFFGPGTRLTVL.

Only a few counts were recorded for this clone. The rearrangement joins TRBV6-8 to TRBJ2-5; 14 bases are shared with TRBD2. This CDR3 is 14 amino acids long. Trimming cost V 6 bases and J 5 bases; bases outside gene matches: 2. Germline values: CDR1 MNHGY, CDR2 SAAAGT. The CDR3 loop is CASRGLAGVETQYF. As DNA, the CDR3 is TGTGCCAGCAGGGGACTAGCGGGAGTCGAGACCCAGTACTTC.

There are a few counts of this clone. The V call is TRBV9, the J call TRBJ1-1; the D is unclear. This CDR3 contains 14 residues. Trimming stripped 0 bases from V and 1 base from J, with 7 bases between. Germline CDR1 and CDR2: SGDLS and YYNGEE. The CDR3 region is CASSVDTANTEAFF. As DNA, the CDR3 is TGTGCCAGCAGCGTAGATACAGCGAACACTGAAGCTTTCTTT.

This CDR3 is CASSRGTWDEQYF. DNA for the CDR3: TGTGCCAGCAGCCGCGGGACATGGGACGAGCAGTACTTC. This chain connects TRBV14 to TRBJ2-7; D possibly matches TRBD1 or TRBD2 (6 bases each). The CDR3 runs 13 residues. Germline loops: CDR1 SGHDN, CDR2 FVKESK. Trimming shortened V by 4 bases and J by 5 bases, and 12 bases separated the two germline ends. The full variable domain, its missing parts supplied by reference TRBV14 and TRBJ2-7, is EAGVTQFPSHSVIEKGQTVTLRCDPISGHDNLYWYRRVMGKEIKFLLHFVKESKQDESGMPNNRFLAERTGGTYSTLKVQPAELEDSGVYFCASSRGTWDEQYFGPGTRLTVT.

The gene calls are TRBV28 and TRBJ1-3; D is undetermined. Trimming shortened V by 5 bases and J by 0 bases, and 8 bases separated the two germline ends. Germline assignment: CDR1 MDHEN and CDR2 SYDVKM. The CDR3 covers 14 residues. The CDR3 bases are TGTGCCAGCAGTGTTGGGATCTCTGGAAACACCATATATTTT. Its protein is CASSVGISGNTIYF.

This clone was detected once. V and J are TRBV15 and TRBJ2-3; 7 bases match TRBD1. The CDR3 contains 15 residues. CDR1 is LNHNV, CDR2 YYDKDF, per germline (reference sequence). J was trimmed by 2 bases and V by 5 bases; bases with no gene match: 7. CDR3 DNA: TGTGCCACCAGCGCCCGACAGGGACACACAGATACGCAGTATTTT. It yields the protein CATSARQGHTDTQYF.

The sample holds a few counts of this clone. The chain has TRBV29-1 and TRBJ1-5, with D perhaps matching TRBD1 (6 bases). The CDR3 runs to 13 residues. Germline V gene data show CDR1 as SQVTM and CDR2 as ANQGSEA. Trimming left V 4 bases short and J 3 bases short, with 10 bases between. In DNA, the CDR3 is TGCAGCGTTGGGGGGGACACCAATCAGCCCCAGCATTTT. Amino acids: CSVGGDTNQPQHF.

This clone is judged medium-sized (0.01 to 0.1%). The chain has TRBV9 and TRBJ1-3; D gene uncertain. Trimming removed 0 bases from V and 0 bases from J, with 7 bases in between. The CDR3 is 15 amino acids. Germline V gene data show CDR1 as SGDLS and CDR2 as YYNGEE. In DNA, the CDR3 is TGTGCCAGCAGCGTAGGAGGAGACTCTGGAAACACCATATATTTT. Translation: CASSVGGDSGNTIYF.

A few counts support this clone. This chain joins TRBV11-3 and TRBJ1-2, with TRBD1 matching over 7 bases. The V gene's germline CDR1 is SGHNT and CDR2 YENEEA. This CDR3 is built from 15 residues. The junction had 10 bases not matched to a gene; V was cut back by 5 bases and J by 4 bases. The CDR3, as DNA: TGTGCCAGCAGCCGAAAAACCGGGACAGCCTATGGCTACACCTTC. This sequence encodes CASSRKTGTAYGYTF.